This T cell receptor beta chain was sequenced in a study of blood T cell repertoires in COVID-19 (dated by TCRdb to 2018 to 2020). Study-wide context: Collaborator samples came from the United States, Italy and Spain and covered acute and convalescent phases of COVID-19. Samples came from the ongoing ImmuneRACE study (first 160 participants) plus 1,254 subjects from 6 global collaborators. Nearly every sample came with metadata listing a de-identified subject ID, COVID-19 status, age in years and sex. The dataset comprised deeply sampled blood TCRbeta repertoires from subjects exposed to, actively infected with, or recovered from COVID-19. HLA class I and class II types, where available, came from metadata supplied by the sample provider rather than from assay-based typing. The repertoires were released in a freely available public database intended as a resource for research on the immune response to SARS-CoV-2. The material from the prospective study consisted of cDNA or gDNA derived from T cells, B-cell-depleted T cells, or PBMCs.

CDR1 and CDR2, per the germline V gene (reference sequence), are SGHNT and YYREEE. From the cysteine through the phenylalanine, the CDR3 covers 14 amino acids. The only DNA kept is the CDR3, 42 bases in frame from the first base. The germline ends are 10 bases apart after V is trimmed by 2 bases and J by 3 bases. The immunoSEQ Assay, a bias-controlled multiplex PCR, was used to amplify TCRbeta CDR3 regions from genomic DNA. The paper's processing steps were these. Within the assay, amplification of reference gene primers was used to estimate how many nucleated cells each sample contained. To quantify the absolute abundance of each unique TCRbeta CDR3 rearrangement, sequence reads were collapsed and filtered. Productive Simpson clonality was computed per sample as the square root of Simpson's diversity index over productive rearrangements. TCRdb took over this immuneACCESS table, retaining in-frame rearrangements with V and J assigned. Such tables are incomplete; in checked studies, under half of the missing clones stem from an unresolved V gene, and the remainder is unexplained. The V and J calls and clone size are taken from that table; D and trimming were inferred from the DNA. This sample gives over 150,000 clones in total; 80% to 90% of them show up just once. The biggest ten clones account for more than 5.5% of the sample.

Results and caveats for the whole study, not just this receptor: The quantity of clinical and demographic metadata differed by source and by participant and was supplied without curation.

Enrolling through a virtual design, the prospective study's participants ranged in age from roughly 18 to 100 years and lived across 24 United States geographic areas. In the prospective study, participants were assigned to cohorts based on the clinical history participants reported in a screening survey and a study questionnaire. Recovered participants in ImmuneRACE Cohort 3 were defined as having two consecutive negative NP/OP PCR tests, clearance from a healthcare professional, or resolution of symptoms. In the prospective study, whole blood, serum and a nasopharyngeal or oropharyngeal swab were collected from each participant by mobile phlebotomists. Participants in the prospective study had the option to provide additional blood draws and questionnaires over a 2-month period. Prospective study blood samples were shipped either frozen or at room temperature before DNA extraction. Concerning this clone itself: Its antigen remains unidentified. Per-base qualities were not stored, and no clone one base away is much larger.

The receptor chain draws on TRBV5-4 and TRBJ2-3; the D gene is unclear. The material sequenced was PBMCs or T cells enriched from blood (not recorded which). This clonotype originated in a man over 45 who had recovered from COVID-19. The CDR3 protein sequence reads: CASSFGQATDTQYF. The nucleotide sequence is given as TGTGCCAGCAGCTTCGGTCAGGCGACAGATACGCAGTATTTT. Reference TRBV5-4 and TRBJ2-3 proteins supply the regions before and after the CDR3; the full variable domain is: ETGVTQSPTHLIKTRGQQVTLRCSSQSGHNTVSWYQQALGQGPQFIFQYYREEENGRGNFPPRFSGLQFPNYSSELNVNALELDDSALYLCASSFGQATDTQYFGPGTRLTVL.